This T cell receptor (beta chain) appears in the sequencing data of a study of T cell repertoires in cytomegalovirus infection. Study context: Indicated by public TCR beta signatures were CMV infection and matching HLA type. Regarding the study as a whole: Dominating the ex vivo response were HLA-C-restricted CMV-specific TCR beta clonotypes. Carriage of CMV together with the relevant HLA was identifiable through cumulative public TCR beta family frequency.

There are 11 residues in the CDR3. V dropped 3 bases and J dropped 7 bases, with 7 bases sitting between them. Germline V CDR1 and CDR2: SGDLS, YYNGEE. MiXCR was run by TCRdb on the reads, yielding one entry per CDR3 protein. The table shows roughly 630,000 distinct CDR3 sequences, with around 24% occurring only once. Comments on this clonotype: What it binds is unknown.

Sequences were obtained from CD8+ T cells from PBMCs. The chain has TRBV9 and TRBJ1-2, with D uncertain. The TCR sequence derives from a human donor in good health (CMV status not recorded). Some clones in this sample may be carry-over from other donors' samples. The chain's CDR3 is CASSDRLGYTF. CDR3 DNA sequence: TGTGCCAGCAGCGATAGGCTTGGCTACACCTTC.